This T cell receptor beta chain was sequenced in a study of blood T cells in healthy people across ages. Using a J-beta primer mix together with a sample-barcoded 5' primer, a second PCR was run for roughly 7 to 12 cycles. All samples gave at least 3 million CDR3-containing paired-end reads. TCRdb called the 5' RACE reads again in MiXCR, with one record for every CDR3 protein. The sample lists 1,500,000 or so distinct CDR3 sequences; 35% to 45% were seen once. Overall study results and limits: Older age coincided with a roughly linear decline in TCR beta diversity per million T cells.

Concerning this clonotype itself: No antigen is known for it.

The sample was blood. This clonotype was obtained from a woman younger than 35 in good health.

The CDR3 reads CASSKGLAVTGELFF. CDR3 nucleotide sequence: TGTGCCAGCAGTAAGGGACTAGCGGTCACCGGGGAGCTGTTTTTT. V gene TRBV6-2 or TRBV6-3 combines with J gene TRBJ2-2; 11 bases align to TRBD2. This CDR3 contains 15 residues. The ends lost 5 bases at V and 4 bases at J; junction bases unmatched: 3. The germline V gene has CDR1 MNHEY and CDR2 SVGEGT.